One and the same sample provided the 24 T cell receptor beta chains below, sequenced in a study of monozygotic twins with inflammatory bowel disease. Following a re-call of the 5' RACE reads, TCRdb has one entry per CDR3 protein and lacks DNA. The sample totals 350,000 to 400,000 distinct CDR3 sequences. Sequenced input: blood. These receptors were taken from a human donor with ulcerative colitis or Crohn's disease, or a healthy co-twin of an affected twin (not recorded which).

The CDR3 spells CASSHRTGASNQPQHF. The rearrangement uses TRBV4-1 and TRBJ1-5; TCRdb's D gene call, TRBD1, goes unchecked for lack of DNA. The CDR3 sequence is 16 residues long. The germline V gene encodes CDR1 MGHRA and CDR2 YSYEKL.

The chain carries TRBV5-6 and TRBJ1-5; TCRdb designates TRBD1, a call that cannot be tested without DNA. The CDR3 has 13 amino acids. Germline V gene lookup returns CDR1 SGHDT and CDR2 YYEEEE. Here the CDR3 reads CASSLRPHQPQHF.

The chain recombines TRBV10-2 with TRBJ1-5; TCRdb's D call of TRBD1 is untestable without DNA. The CDR3 has 15 amino acids. The V gene's germline CDR1 is WSHSY and CDR2 SAAADI. Here the CDR3 reads CASSEIPGSNQPQHF.

V gene TRBV20-1 combines with J gene TRBJ2-1; the TRBD2 assignment by TCRdb is unverifiable without DNA. The CDR3 is 14 amino acids. The germline gives CDR1 DFQATT, CDR2 SNEGSKA (reference sequence). The CDR3 region is CSARRGARYNEQFF.

The chain links TRBV5-5 to TRBJ1-1; TCRdb gives TRBD1 as the D gene, but with no DNA this cannot be confirmed. Germline V gene sequence: CDR1 SGHKS, CDR2 YYEKEE (reference sequence). The CDR3 consists of 12 residues. The CDR3 loop reads CASSTGDTEAFF.

The CDR3 loop is CASSSLARAGANVLTF. This rearrangement joins TRBV11-2 to TRBJ2-6; TCRdb outputs TRBD1, but without DNA this stays unchecked. Germline values: CDR1 SGHAT, CDR2 FQNNGV. The length of the CDR3 is 16 residues. Using reference TRBV11-2 and TRBJ2-6 for the parts outside the CDR3, the full variable domain is EAGVAQSPRYKIIEKRQSVAFWCNPISGHATLYWYQQILGQGPKLLIQFQNNGVVDDSQLPKDRFSAERLKGVDSTLKIQPAKLEDSAVYLCASSSLARAGANVLTFGAGSRLTVL.

The V call is TRBV6-6, the J call TRBJ2-7; absent DNA, TCRdb's TRBD1 call cannot be checked. Germline CDR1 is MNHNY and CDR2 is SVGAGI (reference sequence). This CDR3 is built from 13 residues. This CDR3 reads CASSYMTGREQYF.

The chain recombines TRBV3-1 with TRBJ2-7; TCRdb designates TRBD1, a call that cannot be tested without DNA. Germline values: CDR1 LGHDT, CDR2 YNNKEL (reference sequence). The CDR3 has 14 amino acids. CDR3 region: CASSQEPGQGRKYF.

The chain uses TRBV18 and TRBJ2-7; TCRdb's D call of TRBD1 is untestable without DNA. The CDR3 runs to 15 residues. Germline CDR1 KGHSH, CDR2 LQKENI. The CDR3 sequence: CASSPQTGDAYEQYF. Based on the CDR3 plus reference TRBV18 and TRBJ2-7, the full variable domain is NAGVMQNPRHLVRRRGQEARLRCSPMKGHSHVYWYRQLPEEGLKFMVYLQKENIIDESGMPKERFSAEFPKEGPSILRIQQVVRGDSAAYFCASSPQTGDAYEQYFGPGTRLTVT.

This chain uses TRBV12-3 or TRBV12-4 with TRBJ1-1; TCRdb designates TRBD1, a call that cannot be tested without DNA. The CDR3 has 12 residues. CDR3 protein: CASSSSPAEAFF.

The CDR3 is CASSLVPAKETQYF. The chain couples TRBV7-9 to TRBJ2-5. The CDR3 totals 14 residues. Germline V gene sequence: CDR1 SEHNR, CDR2 FQNEAQ (reference sequence).

This rearrangement joins TRBV5-5 to TRBJ1-5; without DNA, the TCRdb call of TRBD1 cannot be checked. The CDR3 has 16 residues. CDR1 and CDR2 from the germline V gene are SGHKS and YYEKEE (reference sequence). CDR3 in amino acids: CASSSASGNSNQPQHF.

The chain links TRBV5-1 to TRBJ1-1; TCRdb's D gene call, TRBD1, goes unchecked for lack of DNA. This CDR3 spans 16 amino acids. Germline CDR1 and CDR2: SGHRS and YFSETQ. The CDR3 is CASSFLQAPGRTEAFF. The variable domain in full, completed from reference TRBV5-1 and TRBJ1-1, reads KAGVTQTPRYLIKTRGQQVTLSCSPISGHRSVSWYQQTPGQGLQFLFEYFSETQRNKGNFPGRFSGRQFSNSRSEMNVSTLELGDSALYLCASSFLQAPGRTEAFFGQGTRLTVV.

The chain joins TRBV12-3 or TRBV12-4 to TRBJ1-5. The CDR3 has 13 residues. The CDR3 sequence: CASTVDRNQPQHF.

This sequence joins TRBV5-1 and TRBJ2-7; TCRdb proposes TRBD1, but this gene call is untestable without DNA. CDR1 is SGHRS and CDR2 is YFSETQ in the germline V gene. CDR3 length equals 16 residues. CDR3 region: CASSLEGGTGVSEQYF.

V and J are TRBV4-3 and TRBJ2-1. Germline values: CDR1 LGHNA, CDR2 YSLEER. This CDR3 contains 15 residues. CDR3 sequence: CASSQDWASYNEQFF.

The chain carries TRBV4-1 and TRBJ2-1. The CDR3 length is 17 residues. From germline, CDR1 is MGHRA and CDR2 YSYEKL. This chain's CDR3 is CASSQDYGSSSYNEQFF.

V usage is TRBV9 and J usage is TRBJ2-3; TCRdb proposes TRBD1, but this gene call is untestable without DNA. The germline CDR1 and CDR2 sequences are SGDLS and YYNGEE. This CDR3 has 15 residues. The CDR3 loop reads CASSAEQGYTDTQYF. The full variable domain, in which reference TRBV9 and TRBJ2-3 provide the parts outside the CDR3, is DSGVTQTPKHLITATGQRVTLRCSPRSGDLSVYWYQQSLDQGLQFLIQYYNGEERAKGNILERFSAQQFPDLHSELNLSSLELGDSALYFCASSAEQGYTDTQYFGPGTRLTVL.

This chain connects TRBV10-3 to TRBJ1-5; TCRdb gives TRBD1 as the D gene, but with no DNA this cannot be confirmed. The CDR3 covers 13 residues. Germline V gene data show CDR1 as ENHRY and CDR2 as SYGVKD. The CDR3 protein is CAISAGANQPQHF.

The chain carries TRBV15 and TRBJ2-5; TCRdb proposes TRBD2, but this gene call is untestable without DNA. Looked up from germline, CDR1 is LNHNV and CDR2 is YYDKDF (reference sequence). The CDR3 spans 16 residues. The CDR3 loop is CATSRDLRSSRETQYF.

V is TRBV27 and J is TRBJ1-4; the TCRdb D gene call, TRBD1, has no DNA to confirm it. CDR1 and CDR2 (germline): MNHEY, SMNVEV (reference sequence). This CDR3 is 16 amino acids long. The CDR3 loop is CASSLSSGGSNEKLFF.

Here the CDR3 reads CASSTPPRSYEQYF. The chain recombines TRBV6-2 or TRBV6-3 with TRBJ2-7; without DNA, the TCRdb call of TRBD1 cannot be checked. This CDR3 comprises 14 residues. Looked up from germline, CDR1 is MNHEY and CDR2 is SVGEGT.

The rearrangement links TRBV20-1 to TRBJ2-7; TCRdb calls TRBD1, which cannot be checked without DNA. The CDR3 is made up of 13 amino acids. Looked up from germline, CDR1 is DFQATT and CDR2 is SNEGSKA (reference sequence). The CDR3 loop is CSASIRGGHEQYF.

The chain carries TRBV3-1 and TRBJ2-1; TCRdb reports TRBD1, a call that lacks DNA to check it against. The CDR3 spans 12 residues. In germline, CDR1 is LGHDT, CDR2 YNNKEL (reference sequence). CDR3 protein: CASSETGVEQFF.